This passage covers 10 T cell receptor beta chains from one sample sequenced in a study of blood T cell repertoires in COVID-19. Profiling relied on immunoSEQ multiplex PCR, and the TCRdb table lists in-frame clones only, not all of them. The repertoire holds some 210,000 clones, about 94% seen once, with 0.75% to 1% in the top ten. The source material was peripheral blood. Every receptor here comes from a man between 60 and 75 years old with COVID-19, enrolled during active disease.

The chain combines TRBV19 with TRBJ1-2; TRBD1 aligns across 8 bases. The V gene's germline CDR1 is LNHDA and CDR2 SQIVND (reference sequence). With V trimmed by 6 bases and J by 7 bases, 7 bases remained unmatched. CDR3 length: 13 residues. CDR3 coding DNA: TGTGCCAGTAGCTTCAGGGGGCGAAGTGGCTACACCTTC. It is translated as CASSFRGRSGYTF.

The chain has TRBV24-1 and TRBJ2-1; TRBD2 matches at 9 bases. Germline lookup yields CDR1 KGHDR and CDR2 SFDVKD. CDR3 length: 16 amino acids. Trimming took 4 bases from V and 0 from J; bases not matched to a gene: 3. CDR3 protein: CATSDPTSGSYNEQFF. CDR3 DNA: TGTGCCACCAGTGACCCGACTAGCGGCTCCTACAATGAGCAGTTCTTC.

The chain recombines TRBV2 with TRBJ2-2; 7 nucleotides agree with TRBD2. The germline V gene encodes CDR1 SNHLY and CDR2 FYNNEI. The CDR3 is made up of 14 amino acids. Trimming cost V 7 bases and J 5 bases; bases outside gene matches: 7. CDR3 nucleotide sequence: TGTGCCAGCAAAATGGGGAGGGCTACCGGGGAGCTGTTTTTT. Protein: CASKMGRATGELFF.

Only one count was recorded for this clone. This chain connects TRBV19 to TRBJ1-4, with 7 bases matching TRBD1. Germline lookup yields CDR1 LNHDA and CDR2 SQIVND (reference sequence). Losses at the gene ends were 8 bases for V and 7 bases for J; bases not matched to a gene: 7. This CDR3 comprises 13 residues. The CDR3 reads CASLRQGSEKLFF. CDR3 nucleotides: TGTGCCAGTCTTAGACAGGGAAGTGAAAAACTGTTTTTT.

This rearrangement joins TRBV7-9 to TRBJ2-3, with D maybe TRBD2 (6 bases). The germline CDR1 and CDR2 sequences are SEHNR and FQNEAQ (reference sequence). V lost 5 bases and J lost 2, with 17 bases in between. There are 16 residues in the CDR3. In DNA, the CDR3 is TGTGCCAGCAGCCATCCAGGGACTTCAATCACAGATACGCAGTATTTT. This gives the protein CASSHPGTSITDTQYF.

The J gene is TRBJ2-6, the V gene TRBV2; perhaps TRBD1 as D (5 bases). Trimming took off 4 bases at V and 0 bases at J, with 10 bases between the two ends. CDR1 and CDR2 from the germline V gene are SNHLY and FYNNEI. The CDR3 is made up of 16 amino acids. The CDR3 region has the DNA TGTGCCAGCAGTGGTAGACAGTTCTCTGGGGCCAACGTCCTGACTTTC. Translation: CASSGRQFSGANVLTF. Supplemented by reference TRBV2 and TRBJ2-6, the full variable domain reads EPEVTQTPSHQVTQMGQEVILRCVPISNHLYFYWYRQILGQKVEFLVSFYNNEISEKSEIFDDQFSVERPDGSNFTLKIRSTKLEDSAMYFCASSGRQFSGANVLTFGAGSRLTVL.

The V call is TRBV5-4, the J call TRBJ1-1; 9 bases fit TRBD1. Trimming cost V 5 bases and J 0 bases; bases outside gene matches: 5. Germline-derived CDR1 and CDR2 are SGHNT and YYREEE (reference sequence). The CDR3 runs to 15 residues. The CDR3 coding sequence is TGTGCCAGCAGGACAGGGGGTACCATGAACACTGAAGCTTTCTTT. It codes for CASRTGGTMNTEAFF.

Here the CDR3 reads CASSSPQREAYNEQFF. The DNA for the CDR3 is TGTGCCAGCAGTTCACCCCAGCGGGAGGCCTACAATGAGCAGTTCTTC. The gene calls are TRBV28 and TRBJ2-1, with 9 nucleotides matching TRBD2. This CDR3 comprises 16 residues. The V gene's germline CDR1 is MDHEN and CDR2 SYDVKM. J was trimmed by 2 bases and V by 4 bases; bases with no gene match: 6.

This clone was seen a handful of times. The chain employs TRBV30 and TRBJ1-5; possible D gene TRBD1, 5 bases. In germline, CDR1 is GTSNPN, CDR2 SVGIG (reference sequence). CDR3 length: 16 amino acids. The germline V and J ends were trimmed by 0 bases and 6 bases, with 18 bases remaining between them. CDR3 loop: CAWSVPGSGGGQPQHF. CDR3 bases: TGTGCCTGGAGTGTACCAGGGTCGGGAGGTGGTCAGCCCCAGCATTTT.

On this clone: Other DNA variants within this sample encode the same CDR3. The chain has TRBV18 and TRBJ1-1; no clear D gene. This CDR3 comprises 13 residues. The germline V gene has CDR1 KGHSH and CDR2 LQKENI. Trimming removed 2 bases at V and 1 base at J, with 5 bases between. Here the CDR3 reads CASSPTGNTEAFF. Written as DNA, the CDR3 is TGTGCCAGCTCACCAACGGGGAACACTGAAGCTTTCTTT.